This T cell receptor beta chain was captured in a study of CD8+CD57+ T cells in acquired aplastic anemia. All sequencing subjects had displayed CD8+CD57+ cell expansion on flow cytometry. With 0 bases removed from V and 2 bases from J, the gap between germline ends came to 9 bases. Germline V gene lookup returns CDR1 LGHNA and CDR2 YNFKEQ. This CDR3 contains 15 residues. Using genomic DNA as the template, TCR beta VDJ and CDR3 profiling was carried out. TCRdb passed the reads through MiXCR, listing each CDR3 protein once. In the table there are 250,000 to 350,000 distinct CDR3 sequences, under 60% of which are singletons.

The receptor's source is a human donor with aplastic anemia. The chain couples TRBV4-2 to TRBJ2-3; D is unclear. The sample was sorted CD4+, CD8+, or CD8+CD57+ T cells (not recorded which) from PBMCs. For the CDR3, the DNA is TGTGCCAGCAGCCAAGATTACCTCCCCACAGATACGCAGTATTTT. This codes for CASSQDYLPTDTQYF.